The 7 T cell receptor beta chains in this list originate from one sample, sequenced in a study of T cells in Graves' hyperthyroidism and ophthalmopathy. Amplification yielded TCR beta CDR3 regions, with RNA transcripts as the source. The HTBI primer set was used in a first-round RT-PCR of the TCR CDR3. MiXCR, applied by TCRdb to the multiplex PCR reads, yields one record per CDR3 protein. The sample records approximately 640,000 distinct CDR3 sequences, 45% being singletons. Sequencing was performed on peripheral blood or thyroid tissue (not recorded which). These receptors all stem from an adult man with Graves' disease, either hyperthyroidism or ophthalmopathy (not recorded which).

The rearrangement uses TRBV6-1 and TRBJ1-4; D is unresolved. This CDR3 spans 15 amino acids. V was cut by 5 bases and J by 6 bases, with 16 bases left in between. In germline, CDR1 is MNHNS, CDR2 SASEGT. The CDR3: CASSYGGRPDEKLFF. The CDR3, as DNA: TGTGCCAGCAGTTACGGTGGGCGTCCGGATGAAAAACTGTTTTTT.

Many counts were recorded for this clonotype. The chain couples TRBV7-6 to TRBJ2-7; 8 bases are shared with TRBD1. This CDR3 spans 13 amino acids. Looked up from germline, CDR1 is SGHVS and CDR2 is FNYEAQ. The V gene end was trimmed by 4 bases and the J gene end by 6 bases; junction bases not matched to a gene: 5. In nucleotides, the CDR3 is TGTGCCAGCAGCTCACAGGGGGTCGGCGAGCAGTACTTC. Translated, it gives CASSSQGVGEQYF.

The sample holds a few counts of this clonotype. The chain links TRBV6-5 to TRBJ1-5; the D is unclear. Germline loops: CDR1 MNHEY, CDR2 SVGAGI. V was cut by 4 bases and J by 4 bases, with 14 bases left in between. There are 15 residues in the CDR3. CDR3 in DNA: TGTGCCAGCAGTTCGCCCCAGGCATCGAATCAGCCCCAGCATTTT. The encoded protein is CASSSPQASNQPQHF.

V and J are TRBV20-1 and TRBJ2-7; TRBD2 aligns across 11 bases. V lost 1 base and J lost 2; bases outside the gene matches: 4. CDR1 and CDR2 (germline): DFQATT, SNEGSKA (reference sequence). The CDR3 extends over 15 amino acids. This CDR3 is CSARVASGRPYEQYF. The CDR3 bases are TGCAGTGCTAGAGTTGCTAGCGGGAGGCCCTACGAGCAGTACTTC.

This chain links TRBV19 with TRBJ2-5; D not certain. The V end lost 4 bases, the J end lost 5 bases, and 11 bases lay between the germline ends. The CDR3 totals 13 residues. Germline assignment: CDR1 LNHDA and CDR2 SQIVND (reference sequence). CDR3 DNA: TGTGCCAGTAGTAGACGGTTACGGGAGACCCAGTACTTC. Its translation is CASSRRLRETQYF.

This chain joins TRBV10-3 and TRBJ2-5; 9 bases match TRBD1. The V gene end was trimmed by 3 bases and the J gene end by 5 bases; junction bases not matched to a gene: 10. In germline, CDR1 is ENHRY, CDR2 SYGVKD. The CDR3 has 16 amino acids. Here the CDR3 reads CAISDTRGTGRETQYF. The CDR3 DNA reads TGTGCCATCAGTGACACGCGGGGGACAGGGAGGGAGACCCAGTACTTC.

The chain recombines TRBV12-3 or TRBV12-4 with TRBJ1-2; D uncertain. V was trimmed by 4 bases and J by 7 bases, leaving 16 bases between them. CDR3 length: 14 amino acids. DNA for the CDR3: TGTGCCAGCAGTTACTCTCAGGATCCTAGTGGCTACACCTTC. The encoded protein is CASSYSQDPSGYTF.